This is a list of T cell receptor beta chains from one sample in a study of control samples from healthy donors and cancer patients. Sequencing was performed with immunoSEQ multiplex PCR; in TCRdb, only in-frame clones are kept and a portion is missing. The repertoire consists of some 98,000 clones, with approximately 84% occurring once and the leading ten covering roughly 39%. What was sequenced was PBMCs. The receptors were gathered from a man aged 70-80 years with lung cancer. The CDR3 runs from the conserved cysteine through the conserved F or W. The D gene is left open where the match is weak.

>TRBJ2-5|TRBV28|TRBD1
CASSSGQVLGETQYF
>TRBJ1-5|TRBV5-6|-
CASSLAGAALNSNQPQHF
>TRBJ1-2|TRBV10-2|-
CASSDRGSYGYTF
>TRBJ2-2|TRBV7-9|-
CASSLGVAGELFF
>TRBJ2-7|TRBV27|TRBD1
CASSDRTGVSSYEQYF
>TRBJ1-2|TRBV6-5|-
CASSSQGYGYTF
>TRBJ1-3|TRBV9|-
CASSAASDRTSGNTIYF
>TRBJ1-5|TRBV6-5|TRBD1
CASSTDRGPDQPQHF
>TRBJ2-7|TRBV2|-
CASSRGLEQYF
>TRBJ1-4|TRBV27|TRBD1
CASSPGQVPNEKLFF
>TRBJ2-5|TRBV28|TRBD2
CASSRSGLAGETQYF
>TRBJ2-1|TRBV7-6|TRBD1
CASSANPGQGGDEQFF
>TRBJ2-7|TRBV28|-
CASSSGRTYEQYF
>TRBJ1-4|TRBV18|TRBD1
CASSLGQANEKLFF
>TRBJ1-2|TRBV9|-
CASSARGDLSAGYTF
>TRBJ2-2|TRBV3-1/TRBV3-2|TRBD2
CPRSQARRGGTGTGELFF
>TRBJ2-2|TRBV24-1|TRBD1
CATSDLGQGLNTGELFF
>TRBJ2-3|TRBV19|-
CASSVGLIDTQYF
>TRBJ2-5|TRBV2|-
CAGSREGMGETQYF
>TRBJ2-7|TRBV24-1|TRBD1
CATNSDRGEQYF
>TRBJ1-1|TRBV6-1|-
CASSEVLNTEAFF
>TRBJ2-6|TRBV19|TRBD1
CASHRDRSSGANVLTF
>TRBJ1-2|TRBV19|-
CASSIGTPYGYTF
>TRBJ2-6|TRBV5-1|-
CASSLVLGVSSGANVLTF
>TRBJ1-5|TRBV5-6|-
CASSFGRLNQPQHF
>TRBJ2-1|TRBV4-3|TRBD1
CASSLTGGFSSNEQFF
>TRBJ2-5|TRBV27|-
CASAIPGQGRETQYF
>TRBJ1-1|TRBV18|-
CASSPRKDRRTNTEAFF
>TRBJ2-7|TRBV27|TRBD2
CASSSGTSGGLEQYF
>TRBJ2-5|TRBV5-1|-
CASSPERGLETQYF
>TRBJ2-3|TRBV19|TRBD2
CASSNIGSGVRVDTQYF
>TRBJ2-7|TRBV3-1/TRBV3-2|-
CASSQDRFTGRTPYEQYF
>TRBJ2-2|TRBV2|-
CASSETRLNTGELFF
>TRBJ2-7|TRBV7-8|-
CASSLATGQVNEQYF
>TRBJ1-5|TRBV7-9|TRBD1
CARVSDRRNQPQHF
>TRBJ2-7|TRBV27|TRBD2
CASSVTLTSGRYEQYF
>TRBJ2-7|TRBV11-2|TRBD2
CASSLVAGGSYEQYF
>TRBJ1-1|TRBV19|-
CASSIVGGATEAFF
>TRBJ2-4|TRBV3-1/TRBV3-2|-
CASSQESRAAIQYF
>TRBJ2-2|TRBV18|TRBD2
CASSPGRGGNTGELFF
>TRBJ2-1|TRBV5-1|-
CASTFGGITYNEQFF
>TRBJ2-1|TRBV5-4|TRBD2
CASIVSGASSYNEQFF
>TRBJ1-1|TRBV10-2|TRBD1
CASSDVTGVTTEAFF
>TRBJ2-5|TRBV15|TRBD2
CATSRPEPGLAGETQYF
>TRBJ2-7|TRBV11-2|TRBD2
CASSFERGSQYF
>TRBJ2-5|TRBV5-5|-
CASSLDLQTETQYF
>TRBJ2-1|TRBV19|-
CASSTDQGYNEQFF
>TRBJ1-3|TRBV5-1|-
CASSLGPLSGNTIYF
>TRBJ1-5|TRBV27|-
CASSLTGNQPQHF
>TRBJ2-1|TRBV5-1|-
CASSPTYNEQFF
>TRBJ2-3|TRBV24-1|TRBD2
CATSDSPGGATDTQYF
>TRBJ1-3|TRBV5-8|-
CASSLVPRDLTGNTIYF
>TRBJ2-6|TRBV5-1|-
CASSPSRTGANVLTF
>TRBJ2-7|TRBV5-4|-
CASSFQGGPYEQYF
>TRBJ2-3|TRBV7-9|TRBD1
CASSFGDRYTDTQYF